This TCR beta chain was profiled in a study of blood T cell repertoires in COVID-19. As for the study in general: Sources were T cells, B-cell-depleted T cells, or PBMCs; the material itself was cDNA or gDNA.

The assay was immunoSEQ multiplex PCR, and TCRdb's table has in-frame clones only and misses some. The sample shows around 240,000 clones, around 90% of them seen only once. This CDR3 has 15 amino acids. After removal of 7 bases from V and 3 bases from J, the junction contained 12 bases not matched to a gene. The germline V gene encodes CDR1 MNHEY and CDR2 SMNVEV (reference sequence). This sequence was found in a human donor in a cohort exposed to, infected with or recovered from COVID-19 (not recorded which). The donor label of this sample is uncertain. The J gene is TRBJ2-7, the V gene TRBV27; 7 bases map to TRBD2. Sequencing used PBMCs or T cells enriched from blood (not recorded which). The CDR3 is CASISRGGAGYEQYF. The CDR3 nucleotides read TGTGCCAGCATCTCTCGGGGAGGGGCGGGCTACGAGCAGTACTTC.